This T cell receptor (beta chain) was sequenced in a study of T cell responses to AZD1222 COVID-19 vaccine (dated by TCRdb to about 2021). A note on the overall study: TCR sequencing was performed for 230 to 250 trial participants, of whom about 200 were given two doses of AZD1222 and approximately 25 were given two doses of MenACWY control vaccine. Trial participants were enrolled by age into 18-55, 56-69 and 70-plus year subgroups, with about 150, 28 and 57 TCR-sequenced participants respectively. The study at large found these results: The whole spike protein was spanned by vaccine-associated CD4 TCRs, and dominant responses were seen in regions 160-218 and 743-854. Conclusions about previously exposed vaccinees are limited because only six or seven AZD1222 recipients were SARS-CoV-2 seropositive at baseline. Participants were mostly white British and included more females than males, and it was suggested by the authors that clonal diversity may have been underestimated. In the small 56-69-year group, the increase in depth fell short of significance, most likely because of low power. Epitopes outside the regions mutated in the B.1.351 and B.1.1.7 variants were reportedly recognized by nearly half of the unique spike-specific TCRs. Because no samples from the day 14 peak response were available, repertoires could be characterized only after the peak T cell response. After two AZD1222 doses, spike-specific TCR breadth and depth were significantly higher than at day 0 and than in MenACWY recipients.

Remarks on this clone: What antigen it recognizes has not been identified. The sample holds no much larger clone one base away, and base qualities are not on file.

Its CDR3 holds 15 amino acids, cysteine through phenylalanine. The entry retains the CDR3 DNA only, 45 bases that are in frame from base 1. V is cut by 1 base and J by 2 bases, and the space between the germline ends is 9 bases. From the germline V gene, CDR1 is SGHTA and CDR2 is FQGNSA. Taken with the paper, the label for time point translates to: about 28 days (+/-7) after the second vaccine dose. AZD1222 recipients with second doses at about 4 weeks or about 12 weeks were pooled, because spike-specific TCR depth and breadth did not differ between schedules. Samples from vaccinated people were obtained from the UK trials COV001 and COV002, which included a single-blind randomized controlled phase 2/3 trial of AZD1222 (ChAdOx1 nCoV-19) in healthy adults. For TCRbeta chain sequencing, PBMC samples from trial participants were taken at day 0 and at day 28 after the second dose. The CDR3 regions of human TCRbeta chains were analyzed by immunosequencing. On the study's bioinformatics: Repertoire TCRs were checked for matches against a reference library of SARS-CoV-2-specific TCRs that had been generated using the MIRA antigen-specificity platform. Breadth meant the fraction of unique TCRs that were SARS-CoV-2-associated, whereas depth meant the fraction of total T cells that were SARS-CoV-2-associated. Using the MIRA data, each spike-specific TCR was assigned both to the spike region to which the TCR was reactive and to a CD4 or CD8 class. Log10-transformed breadth and depth values were compared by one-way ANOVA with Sidak's multiple comparisons tests. As stored in TCRdb, this immuneACCESS dataset retains in-frame rearrangements with V and J assigned. A fraction of the clones does not appear; measured against another copy, unresolved V genes explain less than half of the discrepancy, and the remainder lacks a known reason. V and J calls and clone size are those listed in that table; D and trimming were worked out from the DNA. Here the sample has around 130,000 clones; more than 85% occur a single time. The biggest ten clones account for approximately 4% of the sample.

The sequence derives from an adult who received the AZD1222 COVID-19 vaccine. In this chain, TRBV7-2 is recombined with TRBJ2-4; too little of a D gene remains to name it. The sequencing used peripheral blood, collected 28 days after the second AZD1222 dose. The nucleotide sequence reads TGTGCCAGCAGCTTAGGTCACGGTCCCAAAAACATTCAGTACTTC. Translated, this gives CASSLGHGPKNIQYF.